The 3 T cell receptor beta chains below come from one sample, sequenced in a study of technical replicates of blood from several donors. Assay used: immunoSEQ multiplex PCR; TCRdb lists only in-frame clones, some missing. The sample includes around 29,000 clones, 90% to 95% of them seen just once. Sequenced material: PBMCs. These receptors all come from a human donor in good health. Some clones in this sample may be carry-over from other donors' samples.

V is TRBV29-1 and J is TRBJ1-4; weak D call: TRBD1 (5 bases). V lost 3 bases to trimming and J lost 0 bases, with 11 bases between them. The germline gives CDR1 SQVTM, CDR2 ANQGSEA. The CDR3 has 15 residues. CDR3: CSVDTGSTTNEKLFF. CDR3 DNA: TGCAGCGTTGATACAGGCTCTACAACTAATGAAAAACTGTTTTTT.

The CDR3 DNA sequence: TGTGCCAGCAGCGCCTCCGGGACAGGGGGTTCCGAGCAGTACTTC. Encoded protein: CASSASGTGGSEQYF. V is TRBV7-2 and J is TRBJ2-7; 11 bases align to TRBD1. The CDR3 contains 15 residues. J lost 6 bases, V lost 5 bases, and 9 bases had no gene match. Germline CDR1 SGHTA, CDR2 FQGNSA.

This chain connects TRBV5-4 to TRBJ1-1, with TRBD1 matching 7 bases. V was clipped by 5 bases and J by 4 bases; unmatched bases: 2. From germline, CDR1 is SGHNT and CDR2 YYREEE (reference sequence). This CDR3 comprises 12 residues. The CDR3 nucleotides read TGTGCCAGCAGTCAGGGGGGCACTGAAGCTTTCTTT. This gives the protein CASSQGGTEAFF.